Below are 11 T cell receptor beta chains sequenced from a single sample in a study of cytomegalovirus exposure and HLA in healthy donors. PCR primers comprised 60 Vbeta and 13 Jbeta primers. Measured with immunoSEQ multiplex PCR; TCRdb has only the in-frame clones, and not every one. The profile shows roughly 110,000 clones, about 80% of them singletons. The sequencing input was PBMCs. These receptors all stem from a man aged 30 to 39 in good health and CMV-seropositive.

Regarding this clone: An end of the junction does not agree with germline; a read error may underlie this. The chain uses TRBV4-1 and TRBJ2-5, with D tentatively TRBD2 (6 bases). The CDR3 extends over 14 amino acids. CDR1 MGHRA and CDR2 YSYEKL come from the germline V gene. CDR3 sequence: CTSSRVAGPETQYF. Here the CDR3 DNA reads TGCACCAGCAGTCGGGTGGCGGGGCCGGAGACCCAGTACTTC.

The CDR3 DNA follows: TGTGCCAGCGGTAGAGAGCCAGATACGCAGTATTTT. Translation: CASGREPDTQYF. This chain uses TRBV6-1 with TRBJ2-3; D gene uncertain. The CDR3 is 12 amino acids. V shed 8 bases and J shed 4 bases, with 10 bases lying between them. In germline, CDR1 is MNHNS, CDR2 SASEGT.

The J gene is TRBJ2-1, the V gene TRBV6-1; TRBD2 aligns across 7 bases. After removal of 3 bases from V and 7 bases from J, the junction contained 6 bases not matched to a gene. The V gene's germline CDR1 is MNHNS and CDR2 SASEGT. This CDR3 is built from 14 residues. The CDR3 bases are TGTGCCAGCAGTGACCAGCGGGGTTTGAATGAGCAGTTCTTC. Translated, it gives CASSDQRGLNEQFF.

The chain couples TRBV27 to TRBJ2-3; a weak D match, TRBD2 (5 bases). Germline V lookup: CDR1 MNHEY, CDR2 SMNVEV (reference sequence). The CDR3 loop spans 15 amino acids. Deletions cut 3 bases from V and 0 bases from J, with 10 bases between. The CDR3 here is CASSLLALSTDTQYF. CDR3 DNA: TGTGCCAGCAGTTTGTTAGCGCTGAGCACAGATACGCAGTATTTT.

This rearrangement joins TRBV4-1 to TRBJ2-3; a weak D match, TRBD2 (5 bases). This CDR3 spans 14 amino acids. Germline loops: CDR1 MGHRA, CDR2 YSYEKL. Trimming pared 1 base from V and 3 bases from J, leaving 8 bases between. This chain's CDR3 is CASSQAGRTDTQYF. The CDR3 bases are TGCGCCAGCAGCCAAGCGGGGAGAACAGATACGCAGTATTTT.

This sequence joins TRBV11-3 and TRBJ1-5, with D possibly TRBD1 on 5 matching bases. Germline V gene lookup returns CDR1 SGHNT and CDR2 YENEEA. Trimming cost V 5 bases and J 1 base, with 9 bases left between them. This CDR3 has 14 residues. The CDR3 bases are TGTGCCAGCAGCCCAGGGTTCAGCAATCAGCCCCAGCATTTT. It is translated as CASSPGFSNQPQHF.

The gene calls are TRBV18 and TRBJ1-2; the D is unclear. V lost 3 bases and J 5 bases, leaving 16 bases between the germline ends. The CDR3 spans 15 residues. Germline CDR1 reads KGHSH; CDR2 reads LQKENI. This CDR3 is CASSPTEGNGYGYTF. CDR3 coding DNA: TGTGCCAGCTCACCGACGGAAGGTAACGGGTATGGCTACACCTTC.

V usage is TRBV25-1 and J usage is TRBJ1-1; 9 nucleotides match TRBD1. The CDR3 spans 14 residues. Germline values: CDR1 MGHDK, CDR2 SYGVNS. V was clipped by 4 bases and J by 4 bases; unmatched bases: 4. CDR3 DNA sequence: TGTGCCAGCAGTGGGGACAGGGACGGCACTGAAGCTTTCTTT. Translation: CASSGDRDGTEAFF. Looking up the rest from reference TRBV25-1 and TRBJ1-1 gives the full variable domain: EADIYQTPRYLVIGTGKKITLECSQTMGHDKMYWYQQDPGMELHLIHYSYGVNSTEKGDLSSESTVSRIRTEHFPLTLESARPSHTSQYLCASSGDRDGTEAFFGQGTRLTVV.

The gene calls are TRBV12-5 and TRBJ1-1, with D possibly matching TRBD1 (5 bases). Germline values: CDR1 LGHNT, CDR2 FRNRAP. The CDR3 is 12 amino acids. The V end lost 4 bases, the J end lost 11 bases, and 14 bases lay between the germline ends. CDR3 protein: CASGSDGSGAFF. DNA for the CDR3: TGTGCTAGTGGTTCCGACGGGTCAGGGGCTTTCTTT.

The CDR3: CASSLGLGQGYTEAFF. CDR3 DNA: TGTGCCAGCAGCTTAGGCCTGGGACAGGGCTACACTGAAGCTTTCTTT. This rearrangement joins TRBV13 to TRBJ1-1, with 9 bases aligning to TRBD1. From germline, CDR1 is PRHDT and CDR2 FYEKMQ (reference sequence). Trimming removed 0 bases from V and 3 bases from J; junction bases left unmatched: 5. The CDR3 sequence is 16 residues long. The variable domain in full, with the rest retrieved from reference TRBV13 and TRBJ1-1, is AAGVIQSPRHLIKEKRETATLKCYPIPRHDTVYWYQQGPGQDPQFLISFYEKMQSDKGSIPDRFSAQQFSDYHSELNMSSLELGDSALYFCASSLGLGQGYTEAFFGQGTRLTVV.

The rearrangement uses TRBV5-1 and TRBJ2-3; D perhaps matches TRBD1 (5 bases). The CDR3 covers 16 residues. Trimming removed 0 bases from V and 0 bases from J, with 11 bases in between. Germline V lookup: CDR1 SGHRS, CDR2 YFSETQ. CDR3 amino acids: CASSLALRQSTDTQYF. The CDR3 DNA follows: TGCGCCAGCAGCTTGGCTCTCAGACAGAGCACAGATACGCAGTATTTT.